The 16 T cell receptor beta chains below all came from one sample that was sequenced in a study of blood T cell repertoires in COVID-19. Only in-frame clones appear in the TCRdb table, and some are missing; sequencing was by immunoSEQ multiplex PCR. The sample has about 98,000 clones, about 81% seen once. The sequenced sample consisted of peripheral blood. The receptors were gathered from a man in his fifties or sixties with acute or convalescent COVID-19.

The V gene is TRBV25-1, the J gene TRBJ2-1; D ambiguous. Germline CDR1 reads MGHDK; CDR2 reads SYGVNS. Trimming removed 2 bases from V and 0 bases from J, with 5 bases in between. CDR3 length: 14 amino acids. DNA of the CDR3: TGTGCCAGCAGTGAACATAGCTCCTACAATGAGCAGTTCTTC. Encoded protein: CASSEHSSYNEQFF.

There are many counts of this clone. The V gene is TRBV2, the J gene TRBJ1-2; possibly TRBD1 for D (5 bases). This CDR3 spans 15 amino acids. Germline V gene sequence: CDR1 SNHLY, CDR2 FYNNEI. The ends were cut back, 3 bases at V and 4 bases at J, with 15 bases in the middle. The CDR3 nucleotides are TGTGCCAGCAGTGAGGGGCCCCGTTCCCCCTATGGCTACACCTTC. As protein: CASSEGPRSPYGYTF. Complete variable domain (other parts from reference TRBV2 and TRBJ1-2): EPEVTQTPSHQVTQMGQEVILRCVPISNHLYFYWYRQILGQKVEFLVSFYNNEISEKSEIFDDQFSVERPDGSNFTLKIRSTKLEDSAMYFCASSEGPRSPYGYTFGSGTRLTVV.

The V call is TRBV30, the J call TRBJ1-5; weak D call: TRBD1 (6 bases). The germline V gene has CDR1 GTSNPN and CDR2 SVGIG (reference sequence). The CDR3 contains 14 residues. The V gene lost 2 bases and the J gene lost 4 bases, with 12 bases spanning the gap. The CDR3 DNA reads TGTGCCTGGAGTCTATTACAGGGAAATCAGCCCCAGCATTTT. This sequence encodes CAWSLLQGNQPQHF.

This clone showed up just once. V usage is TRBV5-4 and J usage is TRBJ2-3; 14 bases line up with TRBD2. The length of the CDR3 is 16 residues. The V gene's germline CDR1 is SGHNT and CDR2 YYREEE (reference sequence). The junction had 12 bases not matched to a gene; V was cut back by 9 bases and J by 6 bases. The CDR3 region is CATYRLAGGAGDTQYF. DNA of the CDR3: TGTGCCACCTACCGACTAGCGGGAGGGGCCGGGGATACGCAGTATTTT. Full variable domain (remainder filled in from reference TRBV5-4 and TRBJ2-3): ETGVTQSPTHLIKTRGQQVTLRCSSQSGHNTVSWYQQALGQGPQFIFQYYREEENGRGNFPPRFSGLQFPNYSSELNVNALELDDSALYLCATYRLAGGAGDTQYFGPGTRLTVL.

The chain joins TRBV14 to TRBJ2-5; D gene uncertain. Germline V lookup: CDR1 SGHDN, CDR2 FVKESK. Deletions cut 6 bases from V and 2 bases from J, with 4 bases between. This CDR3 comprises 11 residues. DNA of the CDR3: TGTGCCAGCAGTGAGCAAGAGACCCAGTACTTC. Its protein is CASSEQETQYF.

The J gene is TRBJ1-3, the V gene TRBV19, with D maybe TRBD1 (5 bases). Trimming shortened V by 5 bases and J by 2 bases, and 10 bases separated the two germline ends. Germline V gives CDR1 LNHDA, CDR2 SQIVND (reference sequence). This CDR3 contains 14 residues. In nucleotides, the CDR3 is TGTGCCAGTAGTCCCTCGGGGGCTGGAAACACCATATATTTT. Translating gives CASSPSGAGNTIYF.

The genes are TRBV29-1 and TRBJ1-1; D is unclear. V lost 8 bases and J 0 bases, leaving 7 bases between the germline ends. The CDR3 contains 11 residues. Germline V gene lookup returns CDR1 SQVTM and CDR2 ANQGSEA. The CDR3: CSTTVNTEAFF. The CDR3 DNA reads as TGCAGCACCACAGTGAACACTGAAGCTTTCTTT.

The chain employs TRBV6-5 and TRBJ2-1, with TRBD2 as a possible D gene (6 bases). The CDR3 is 13 amino acids. The V end lost 3 bases, the J end lost 9 bases, and 12 bases lay between the germline ends. From germline, CDR1 is MNHEY and CDR2 SVGAGI. CDR3 residues: CASSYIRGSEQFF. The CDR3 region has the DNA TGTGCCAGCAGTTATATTCGGGGGAGTGAGCAGTTCTTC.

The chain has TRBV11-2 and TRBJ1-6; 7 nucleotides align to TRBD1. The germline CDR1 and CDR2 sequences are SGHAT and FQNNGV. This CDR3 is 16 amino acids long. The trim removed 4 bases at V and 5 bases at J, leaving 8 bases unmatched. CDR3 bases: TGTGCCAGCAGCTCAGTCCTGACAGGGAATAATTCACCCCTCCACTTT. Its protein product is CASSSVLTGNNSPLHF.

A single count supports this clone. The chain employs TRBV13 and TRBJ2-3; TRBD2 matches 9 bases. The J segment lost 0 bases and the V segment lost 4 bases, leaving 5 bases of the junction unmatched. Germline loops: CDR1 PRHDT, CDR2 FYEKMQ (reference sequence). The CDR3 sequence is 16 residues long. Written as DNA, the CDR3 is TGTGCCAGCAGCTCTGGCGGGAGGGCTAGCACAGATACGCAGTATTTT. Translated, it gives CASSSGGRASTDTQYF.

V gene TRBV6-5 combines with J gene TRBJ2-1; TRBD1 matches at 8 bases. CDR3 length: 13 amino acids. After removal of 8 bases from V and 6 bases from J, the junction contained 6 bases not matched to a gene. CDR1 is MNHEY, CDR2 SVGAGI, per germline. The CDR3 protein is CASGTGGLNEQFF. In DNA, the CDR3 is TGTGCCAGCGGAACAGGGGGGCTCAATGAGCAGTTCTTC.

CDR3 coding DNA: TGTGCCAGCAGCCACTTCCAGTTATCCTACGAGCAGTACTTC. Protein sequence: CASSHFQLSYEQYF. This rearrangement joins TRBV3-1 (or the pseudogene TRBV3-2) to TRBJ2-7, with D unclear. With 3 bases removed from V and 1 base from J, the gap between germline ends came to 10 bases. The CDR3 has 14 amino acids. CDR1 is LGHDT and CDR2 is YNNKEL in the germline V gene (reference sequence).

The rearrangement links TRBV6-1 to TRBJ1-5; no firm D call. The CDR3 extends over 13 amino acids. Germline V gene sequence: CDR1 MNHNS, CDR2 SASEGT. With 3 bases removed from V and 11 bases from J, the gap between germline ends came to 14 bases. This CDR3 is CASSDISGSTQHF. Written as DNA, the CDR3 is TGTGCCAGCAGTGACATTAGCGGTTCGACCCAGCATTTT.

The rearrangement joins TRBV5-4 to TRBJ1-2; possible D gene TRBD1, 5 bases. Germline loops: CDR1 SGHNT, CDR2 YYREEE (reference sequence). The CDR3 loop spans 15 amino acids. Trimming shortened V by 1 base and J by 2 bases, and 12 bases separated the two germline ends. The DNA of the CDR3 is TGTGCCAGCAGCTTGTTTTCGGCAGGGAACTATGGCTACACCTTC. Translated: CASSLFSAGNYGYTF.

This clone was seen more than once but under ten times. This chain connects TRBV27 to TRBJ2-4; 8 bases agree with TRBD1. The CDR3 sequence is 16 residues long. J lost 9 bases, V lost 4 bases, and 14 bases had no gene match. The V gene's germline CDR1 is MNHEY and CDR2 SMNVEV (reference sequence). The CDR3 spells CASSSRGTGISGIQYF. In DNA form, the CDR3 reads TGTGCCAGCAGTTCAAGGGGGACAGGAATATCCGGCATTCAGTACTTC.

The chain combines TRBV3-1 (or the pseudogene TRBV3-2) with TRBJ1-1, with D maybe TRBD1 (6 bases). Germline CDR1 and CDR2: LGHDT and YNNKEL (reference sequence). The CDR3 contains 14 residues. V was pared by 5 bases and J by 4 bases, with 14 bases between. For the CDR3, the DNA is TGTGCCAGCAGCGAAAGGACAGTTAGCACTGAAGCTTTCTTT. Its protein is CASSERTVSTEAFF.